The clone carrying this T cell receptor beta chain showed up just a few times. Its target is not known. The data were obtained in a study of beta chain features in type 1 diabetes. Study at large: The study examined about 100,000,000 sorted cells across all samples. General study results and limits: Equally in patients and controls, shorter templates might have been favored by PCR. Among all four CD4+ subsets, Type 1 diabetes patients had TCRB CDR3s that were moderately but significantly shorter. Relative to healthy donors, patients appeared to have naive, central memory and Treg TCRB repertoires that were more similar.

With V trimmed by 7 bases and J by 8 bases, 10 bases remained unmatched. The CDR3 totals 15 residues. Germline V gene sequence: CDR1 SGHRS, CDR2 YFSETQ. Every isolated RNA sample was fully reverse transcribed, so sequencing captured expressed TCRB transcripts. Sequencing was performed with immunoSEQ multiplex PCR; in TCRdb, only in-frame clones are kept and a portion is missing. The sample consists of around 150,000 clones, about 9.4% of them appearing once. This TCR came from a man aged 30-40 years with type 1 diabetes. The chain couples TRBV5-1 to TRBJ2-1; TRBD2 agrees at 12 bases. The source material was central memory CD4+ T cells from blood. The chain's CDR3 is CASGDRLAGVDEQFF. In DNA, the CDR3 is TGCGCCAGCGGGGATCGACTAGCGGGAGTCGATGAGCAGTTCTTC.